One sample yielded the 26 T cell receptor beta chains listed below, sequenced in a study of control samples from healthy donors and cancer patients. Measured with immunoSEQ multiplex PCR; TCRdb has only the in-frame clones, and not every one. The table lists about 170,000 clones, 80% to 90% of them singletons. The sequencing input was blood. These receptors all come from a woman between 25 and 40 years old in good health.

Worth noting for this clone: It is likely a read error, because the conserved phenylalanine at the end of the CDR3 is missing. V gene TRBV6-6 combines with J gene TRBJ2-7; D is undetermined. CDR1 MNHNY and CDR2 SVGAGI come from the germline V gene (reference sequence). V was shortened by 2 bases and J by 4 bases, with 9 bases between the two germline ends. The CDR3 sequence is 13 residues long. Here the CDR3 DNA reads TGTGCCAGCAGTTACCACCCAAATTACGAGCAGTACGCC. It codes for CASSYHPNYEQYA.

The sample holds one count of this clone. The chain employs TRBV19 and TRBJ2-2; D possibly matches TRBD1 or TRBD2 (7 bases each). The germline V gene has CDR1 LNHDA and CDR2 SQIVND (reference sequence). The CDR3 contains 15 residues. V lost 7 bases to trimming and J lost 6 bases, with 18 bases between them. The CDR3 bases are TGTGCCAGTACCAAACAGGGGAGGGGGTCCGGGGAGCTGTTTTTT. Amino acid sequence: CASTKQGRGSGELFF. Full variable domain (rest looked up from reference TRBV19 and TRBJ2-2): DGGITQSPKYLFRKEGQNVTLSCEQNLNHDAMYWYRQDPGQGLRLIYYSQIVNDFQKGDIAEGYSVSREKKESFPLTVTSAQKNPTAFYLCASTKQGRGSGELFFGEGSRLTVL.

The rearrangement joins TRBV6-4 to TRBJ1-1, with 7 positions matching TRBD1. This CDR3 has 14 residues. Per germline, CDR1 MRHNA and CDR2 SNTAGT. V gave up 4 bases and J gave up 9 bases; unmatched junction bases: 11. In nucleotides, the CDR3 is TGTGCCAGCAGTGTCGGACAGGACCAGGCCAAAGCTTTCTTT. This gives the protein CASSVGQDQAKAFF.

CDR3 DNA sequence: TGTGCCAGCAGTGAGACGGGGGAAGCAGACATTCAGTACTTC. This gives the protein CASSETGEADIQYF. This chain links TRBV6-4 with TRBJ2-4; the D gene is possibly TRBD2 (6 bases). Germline CDR1 reads MRHNA; CDR2 reads SNTAGT. The CDR3 loop spans 14 amino acids. V lost 3 bases, J lost 8 bases, and 14 bases lay in between.

The chain links TRBV19 to TRBJ1-2; D possibly corresponds to TRBD1 (6 bases). The CDR3 is made up of 17 amino acids. Trimming removed 0 bases at V and 4 bases at J, with 18 bases between. Germline lookup yields CDR1 LNHDA and CDR2 SQIVND (reference sequence). The CDR3: CASSIEGGGPQGYGYTF. CDR3 nucleotides: TGTGCCAGTAGTATAGAAGGCGGGGGGCCTCAGGGCTATGGCTACACCTTC.

This chain joins TRBV19 and TRBJ2-2; 8 positions agree with TRBD2. V trimming: 2 bases; J trimming: 4 bases; junction bases outside the gene matches: 6. Germline assignment: CDR1 LNHDA and CDR2 SQIVND (reference sequence). This CDR3 is built from 16 residues. This chain's CDR3 is CASSILSGSGTGELFF. The CDR3 region has the DNA TGTGCCAGTAGTATACTAAGCGGGAGCGGCACCGGGGAGCTGTTTTTT.

The J gene is TRBJ2-5, the V gene TRBV28; TRBD2 is a possible D gene (5 bases). Germline V gene lookup returns CDR1 MDHEN and CDR2 SYDVKM. The CDR3 extends over 17 amino acids. Trimming stripped 1 base from V and 5 bases from J, with 20 bases between. The CDR3 region is CASSLFGVGVGLETQYF. CDR3 nucleotide sequence: TGTGCCAGCAGTTTATTTGGAGTGGGAGTCGGACTGGAGACCCAGTACTTC.

The chain has TRBV6-5 and TRBJ1-1; D call uncertain. In germline, CDR1 is MNHEY, CDR2 SVGAGI. Trimming removed 2 bases from V and 6 bases from J, with 7 bases in between. This CDR3 contains 12 residues. The CDR3 DNA reads as TGTGCCAGCAGTTACCCCGGGGCTGAAGCTTTCTTT. Translating it yields CASSYPGAEAFF.

The chain is built from TRBV14 and TRBJ1-4; 10 nucleotides line up with TRBD1. Germline V lookup: CDR1 SGHDN, CDR2 FVKESK. V shed 5 bases, J shed 11 bases, and the junction held 8 bases outside the gene matches. The CDR3 is made up of 14 amino acids. The CDR3 DNA follows: TGTGCCAGCAGCTACCGGGACAGGGGTTTCAAACTGTTTTTT. Amino acid sequence: CASSYRDRGFKLFF. Drawing the rest from reference TRBV14 and TRBJ1-4, the complete variable domain is EAGVTQFPSHSVIEKGQTVTLRCDPISGHDNLYWYRRVMGKEIKFLLHFVKESKQDESGMPNNRFLAERTGGTYSTLKVQPAELEDSGVYFCASSYRDRGFKLFFGSGTQLSVL.

The rearrangement joins TRBV25-1 to TRBJ2-3; 9 bases match TRBD2. This CDR3 has 12 residues. In germline, CDR1 is MGHDK, CDR2 SYGVNS. The V and J ends lost 10 bases and 5 bases, in that order; junction bases with no gene match: 4. DNA for the CDR3: TGTGCCACGGGACTAGCTATAGATACGCAGTATTTT. It encodes CATGLAIDTQYF.

The rearrangement links TRBV30 to TRBJ2-7; D gene uncertain. The germline V and J ends were trimmed by 0 bases and 6 bases, with 12 bases remaining between them. The V gene's germline CDR1 is GTSNPN and CDR2 SVGIG (reference sequence). This CDR3 is 13 amino acids long. This chain's CDR3 is CAWSVDSGSEQYV. The CDR3 DNA is TGTGCCTGGAGTGTAGACTCGGGTAGCGAGCAGTACGTC.

The genes are TRBV5-1 and TRBJ2-6; TRBD1 aligns across 8 bases. The CDR3 has 15 amino acids. V shed 5 bases and J 2 bases; nucleotides not matched to a gene: 3. The germline V gene encodes CDR1 SGHRS and CDR2 YFSETQ. CDR3 coding DNA: TGCGCCAGCAGACCCAGGGGGCCTGGGGCCAACGTCCTGACTTTC. Protein product: CASRPRGPGANVLTF.

V and J are TRBV5-4 and TRBJ2-7, with a tentative D call TRBD1 (7 bases). Germline V gene sequence: CDR1 SGHNT, CDR2 YYREEE (reference sequence). This CDR3 spans 15 amino acids. The V and J ends lost 4 bases and 4 bases respectively, with 18 bases between them. The DNA for the CDR3 is TGTGCCAGCAGCCCGTACAGGGGCGGGGTATACGAGCAGTACTTC. It encodes CASSPYRGGVYEQYF.

The chain carries TRBV5-1 and TRBJ2-2; no firm D call. V dropped 1 base and J dropped 5 bases, with 6 bases sitting between them. This CDR3 is built from 13 residues. In germline, CDR1 is SGHRS, CDR2 YFSETQ. CDR3 in DNA: TGCGCCAGCAGCTTGAGGGAAACCGGGGAGCTGTTTTTT. This codes for CASSLRETGELFF.

In this sample, this clone turned up once. This chain links TRBV2 with TRBJ2-1, with TRBD1 matching over 8 bases. CDR1 is SNHLY, CDR2 FYNNEI, per germline. Germline trimming cut 9 bases from V and 4 bases from J; bases unmatched to any gene: 5. This CDR3 has 13 amino acids. DNA for the CDR3: TGTGCCAGTAACAGGGGGTCGTACAATGAGCAGTTCTTC. The encoded protein is CASNRGSYNEQFF.

This rearrangement joins TRBV9 to TRBJ2-6, with 7 nucleotides matching TRBD1. This CDR3 is 16 amino acids long. The V gene's germline CDR1 is SGDLS and CDR2 YYNGEE. V gave up 4 bases and J gave up 2 bases; unmatched junction bases: 6. The CDR3 DNA reads TGTGCCAGCAGCTTTGGACAGGAGGCTGGGGCCAACGTCCTGACTTTC. It yields the protein CASSFGQEAGANVLTF.

The chain links TRBV7-6 to TRBJ2-1; tentative D call: TRBD1 (5 bases). CDR1 is SGHVS, CDR2 FNYEAQ, per germline. V was cut by 1 base and J by 0 bases, with 10 bases left in between. The CDR3 extends over 16 amino acids. The CDR3 DNA follows: TGTGCCAGCAGCTTAGGATACGGACACTCCTACAATGAGCAGTTCTTC. This sequence encodes CASSLGYGHSYNEQFF.

The chain joins TRBV7-9 to TRBJ2-7, with 8 bases aligning to TRBD2. CDR3 size: 12 residues. V lost 3 bases to trimming and J lost 6 bases; unmatched junction nucleotides: 1. Germline V CDR1 and CDR2: SEHNR, FQNEAQ (reference sequence). CDR3 amino acids: CASSFSGGEQYV. In DNA form, the CDR3 reads TGTGCCAGCAGCTTCAGCGGGGGCGAGCAGTACGTC.

The chain recombines TRBV6-1 with TRBJ1-6, with D perhaps matching TRBD1 (6 bases). This CDR3 region has 16 residues. V was clipped by 2 bases and J by 7 bases, with 15 bases between them. Germline loops: CDR1 MNHNS, CDR2 SASEGT. In DNA, the CDR3 is TGTGCCAGCAGTGAAATCACCGGAGGGGGGAATTCACCCCTCCACTTT. This gives the protein CASSEITGGGNSPLHF.

This sequence joins TRBV6-5 and TRBJ2-3; 7 bases align to TRBD2. V lost 5 bases, J lost 3 bases, and 5 bases stayed unmatched. The CDR3 is 14 residues long. Germline V gene sequence: CDR1 MNHEY, CDR2 SVGAGI. Written as DNA, the CDR3 is TGTGCCAGCAGTCCGGGACTACGAACAGATACGCAGTATTTT. It encodes CASSPGLRTDTQYF.

V gene TRBV5-4 combines with J gene TRBJ2-2; TRBD2 is a possible D gene (7 bases). CDR1 is SGHNT, CDR2 YYREEE, per germline (reference sequence). The CDR3 length is 15 residues. V lost 6 bases, J lost 2 bases, and 14 bases lay in between. The CDR3 sequence is CASIPGGVNTGELFF. The CDR3 DNA is TGTGCCAGCATCCCGGGGGGCGTTAACACCGGGGAGCTGTTTTTT.

This clone was observed once. This chain joins TRBV4-1 and TRBJ2-7; no firm D call. The CDR3 length is 14 residues. Trimming cost V 4 bases and J 0 bases, with 10 bases left between them. Germline V gives CDR1 MGHRA, CDR2 YSYEKL. The CDR3 nucleotides are TGCGCCAGCAGCCTCAACGCGGTCTCCTACGAGCAGTACTTC. Its translation is CASSLNAVSYEQYF.

The chain is built from TRBV11-2 and TRBJ2-3; D is undetermined. The CDR3 is 14 residues long. V gave up 4 bases and J gave up 3 bases, with 11 bases separating them. The germline CDR1 and CDR2 sequences are SGHAT and FQNNGV. This CDR3 is CASSSPTQTDTQYF. The CDR3 coding sequence is TGTGCCAGCAGCTCCCCCACTCAAACAGATACGCAGTATTTT.

This clone was detected only once. The chain uses TRBV3-1 (or the pseudogene TRBV3-2) and TRBJ2-7; TRBD2 agrees at 10 bases. J was trimmed by 4 bases and V by 1 base; bases with no gene match: 1. CDR1 LGHDT and CDR2 YNNKEL come from the germline V gene (reference sequence). The CDR3 runs 14 residues. In nucleotides, the CDR3 is TGTGCCAGCAGCCAAGGAGCGGGGGGGTACGAGCAGTACTTC. Translated, it gives CASSQGAGGYEQYF.

The V and J genes are TRBV2 and TRBJ1-2; no reliable D call. From germline, CDR1 is SNHLY and CDR2 FYNNEI. V lost 4 bases and J 1 base, leaving 13 bases between the germline ends. The CDR3 extends over 15 amino acids. The CDR3 region has the DNA TGTGCCAGCAGTGCTGTTGGCAGGATTAACTATGGCTACACCTTC. Its translation is CASSAVGRINYGYTF.

The rearrangement uses TRBV12-3 or TRBV12-4 and TRBJ2-7, with D possibly matching TRBD2 (5 bases). The V gene lost 1 base and the J gene lost 5 bases, with 6 bases spanning the gap. The CDR3 contains 12 residues. CDR3 nucleotides: TGTGCCAGCAGTTTAGGAGGGAACGAGCAGTACTTC. Translating it yields CASSLGGNEQYF.